This T cell receptor beta chain came from a study of shared clonotypes between healthy human individuals. Study results and limitations: Only blood was sampled, and tissue TCR repertoires likely differ from blood ones. Naive subsets typically showed greater estimated richness than memory subsets.

Splitting the CD4+ cells yielded a CD45RA+ naive subset and a CD45RA-negative memory subset. In the authors' workflow: Junction-only sequences without quality scores came from ImmunoSEQ, so filtering differed. Some clones are missing from TCRdb's copy, which holds only in-frame ones; the method was immunoSEQ multiplex PCR. The V and J calls and clone size are taken from that table; D and trimming were inferred from the DNA. The data hold about a million clones, with approximately 76% observed a single time. To note about this clone: Antigen unknown.

The junction had 6 bases not matched to a gene; V was cut back by 0 bases and J by 4 bases. Germline lookup yields CDR1 SGHRS and CDR2 YFSETQ. The CDR3 is made up of 15 amino acids. This sequence was found in a man aged 18 to 29 in good health. The V gene is TRBV5-1, the J gene TRBJ2-5; 7 bases line up with TRBD2. The sample taken for sequencing was memory CD4+ T cells sorted from blood. Indicated subset: CD45RA-negative fraction. CDR3 DNA: TGCGCCAGCAGCTTGGTAACTAGCGTGAGAGAGACCCAGTACTTC. Translating it yields CASSLVTSVRETQYF.